The text below deals with one T cell receptor beta chain. This sample stems from a study of PD-1 blockade in mismatch repair-deficient tumors. V lost 2 bases, J lost 0 bases, and 11 bases lay in between. The CDR3 covers 15 residues. Germline-derived CDR1 and CDR2 are SGHTA and FQGNSA. Some clones are missing from TCRdb's copy, which holds only in-frame ones; the method was immunoSEQ multiplex PCR. The table includes roughly 15,000 clones, roughly 83% detected once. The chain recombines TRBV7-2 with TRBJ2-7, with D tentatively TRBD2 (6 bases). The source material was PBMCs, sampled before pembrolizumab treatment. The TCR sequence derives from an adult with mismatch repair-deficient cancer. As DNA, the CDR3 is TGTGCCAGCAGCTTAAGTGTGACTAGCTCCTACGAGCAGTACTTC. This sequence encodes CASSLSVTSSYEQYF.